Below, 17 T cell receptor beta chains from the same sample are listed, as sequenced in a study of T cells in Graves' hyperthyroidism and ophthalmopathy. It was RNA transcripts that yielded the amplified TCR beta CDR3 regions. Initially, a first-round RT-PCR of the TCR CDR3 employed the HTBI primer set. TCRdb independently ran MiXCR on the multiplex PCR reads; one entry per CDR3 protein. This sample carries 300,000 to 450,000 distinct CDR3 sequences, more than 11% of them seen once, and the ten largest clones take roughly 9.6%. The sequenced sample consisted of blood. All receptors come from a woman between 55 and 75 years old with Graves' hyperthyroidism.

This clonotype has more than one count but fewer than ten. The rearrangement links TRBV20-1 to TRBJ1-4; D might be TRBD1 (6 bases). Trimming took off 1 base at V and 5 bases at J, with 11 bases between the two ends. Germline loops: CDR1 DFQATT, CDR2 SNEGSKA (reference sequence). The CDR3 contains 14 residues. The CDR3, as DNA: TGCAGTGCTAGAGGCGGGACACCGAATGAAAAACTGTTTTTT. It specifies CSARGGTPNEKLFF.

A few counts support this clonotype. V gene TRBV11-3 combines with J gene TRBJ2-1; TRBD2 matches 9 bases. The CDR3 totals 14 residues. Germline trimming cut 5 bases from V and 3 bases from J; bases unmatched to any gene: 2. Germline V lookup: CDR1 SGHNT, CDR2 YENEEA. CDR3 loop: CASSISGGYNEQFF. The CDR3 DNA follows: TGTGCCAGCAGCATTAGCGGGGGCTACAATGAGCAGTTCTTC.

This clonotype was detected ten times or more. The chain links TRBV27 to TRBJ1-2, with 10 bases fitting TRBD1. V lost 6 bases, J lost 5 bases, and 9 bases stayed unmatched. The V gene's germline CDR1 is MNHEY and CDR2 SMNVEV (reference sequence). CDR3 length: 15 residues. CDR3 bases: TGTGCCAGCAGCCCAGCCGGGACAGGGGTATATGGCTACACCTTC. This translates into CASSPAGTGVYGYTF.

This clonotype appeared a few times. V gene TRBV18 combines with J gene TRBJ2-7; possibly TRBD2 for D (6 bases). CDR1 and CDR2 from the germline V gene are KGHSH and LQKENI. The germline V and J ends were trimmed by 1 base and 0 bases, with 10 bases remaining between them. The CDR3 runs 15 residues. CDR3 sequence reads: CASSPRGGVSYEQYF. The CDR3 DNA follows: TGTGCCAGCTCACCACGAGGAGGGGTCTCCTACGAGCAGTACTTC.

This clonotype appeared a few times. The gene calls are TRBV2 and TRBJ1-1, with 9 nucleotides matching TRBD1. The length of the CDR3 is 21 residues. Germline assignment: CDR1 SNHLY and CDR2 FYNNEI. Germline trimming cut 2 bases from V and 5 bases from J; bases unmatched to any gene: 24. As DNA, the CDR3 is TGTGCCAGCAGTGAACCCCAAGGGGGGACAGGGACCAGGAGGTTTCGAACTGAAGCTTTCTTT. It encodes CASSEPQGGTGTRRFRTEAFF.

V and J are TRBV19 and TRBJ1-5; TRBD1 agrees at 10 bases. Germline CDR1 reads LNHDA; CDR2 reads SQIVND (reference sequence). This CDR3 comprises 16 residues. V lost 4 bases and J lost 4; bases outside the gene matches: 7. In DNA, the CDR3 is TGTGCCAGTAGTACCCCTCGGACAGGGGGTAATCAGCCCCAGCATTTT. It yields the protein CASSTPRTGGNQPQHF.

This clonotype was seen many times. CDR3 sequence (DNA): TGTGCCAGCTTGCGTCAGCACGGTAGCGGCAATGAGCAGTTCTTC. It codes for CASLRQHGSGNEQFF. The chain combines TRBV12-3 or TRBV12-4 with TRBJ2-1; D perhaps matches TRBD2 (6 bases). Trimming left V 8 bases short and J 6 bases short, with 20 bases between. This CDR3 has 15 residues.

The chain employs TRBV20-1 and TRBJ1-2; tentatively, D is TRBD1 (6 bases). This CDR3 has 15 residues. The V gene's germline CDR1 is DFQATT and CDR2 SNEGSKA (reference sequence). Trimming took 5 bases from V and 4 from J, leaving 20 bases between them. The CDR3 loop reads CSARETGSARYGYTF. In DNA, the CDR3 is TGCAGTGCTCGCGAAACAGGGTCTGCCCGCTATGGCTACACCTTC.

The V gene is TRBV5-6, the J gene TRBJ2-7; 8 positions agree with TRBD1. The CDR3 spans 16 residues. V shed 0 bases and J 0 bases; nucleotides not matched to a gene: 5. The germline V gene has CDR1 SGHDT and CDR2 YYEEEE. CDR3: CASSLATGAHSYEQYF. The CDR3, as DNA: TGTGCCAGCAGCTTGGCGACAGGGGCCCACTCCTACGAGCAGTACTTC. The full variable domain, its missing parts supplied by reference TRBV5-6 and TRBJ2-7, is DAGVTQSPTHLIKTRGQQVTLRCSPKSGHDTVSWYQQALGQGPQFIFQYYEEEERQRGNFPDRFSGHQFPNYSSELNVNALLLGDSALYLCASSLATGAHSYEQYFGPGTRLTVT.

The sample holds many counts of this clonotype. The chain uses TRBV10-3 and TRBJ1-2; 8 bases line up with TRBD1. V dropped 3 bases and J dropped 8; count of bases not matched to a gene: 11. Germline-derived CDR1 and CDR2 are ENHRY and SYGVKD. The CDR3 has 15 residues. The CDR3 region is CAISDQVGQGLGYTF. The CDR3 DNA follows: TGTGCCATCAGTGACCAAGTTGGACAGGGTTTGGGCTACACCTTC.

This clonotype was recorded at least ten times. The rearrangement links TRBV18 to TRBJ2-5, with D perhaps TRBD2 (5 bases). The CDR3 extends over 14 amino acids. Trimming left V 1 base short and J 5 bases short, with 11 bases between. In germline, CDR1 is KGHSH, CDR2 LQKENI. DNA of the CDR3: TGTGCCAGCTCACCACTCGGGATAGGCGAGACCCAGTACTTC. The encoded protein is CASSPLGIGETQYF.

This clonotype was seen many times. V is TRBV28 and J is TRBJ2-3, with D possibly being TRBD1 or TRBD2 (5 bases each). The CDR3 covers 15 residues. The germline V gene encodes CDR1 MDHEN and CDR2 SYDVKM. The V end lost 2 bases, the J end lost 5 bases, and 14 bases lay between the germline ends. The CDR3 loop reads CASSLGGRRVDTQYF. CDR3 in DNA: TGTGCCAGCAGTTTAGGGGGACGCAGAGTAGATACGCAGTATTTT.

This clonotype was seen repeatedly, ten times or more. The rearrangement uses TRBV2 and TRBJ1-5, with TRBD1 as a possible D gene (5 bases). V lost 6 bases and J lost 4, with 10 bases in between. The germline CDR1 and CDR2 sequences are SNHLY and FYNNEI. The length of the CDR3 is 13 residues. CDR3 in DNA: TGTGCCAGCAGGGGGACCTTTAATCAGCCCCAGCATTTT. Translation: CASRGTFNQPQHF. The complete variable domain, with remaining parts taken from reference TRBV2 and TRBJ1-5, reads EPEVTQTPSHQVTQMGQEVILRCVPISNHLYFYWYRQILGQKVEFLVSFYNNEISEKSEIFDDQFSVERPDGSNFTLKIRSTKLEDSAMYFCASRGTFNQPQHFGDGTRLSIL.

V and J are TRBV20-1 and TRBJ2-3; 16 bases are shared with TRBD2. Germline V gene lookup returns CDR1 DFQATT and CDR2 SNEGSKA (reference sequence). This CDR3 comprises 17 residues. With V trimmed by 0 bases and J by 1 base, 1 base remained unmatched. CDR3 in DNA: TGCAGTGCTAGAGATGGGACTAGCGGGAGGGGCACAGATACGCAGTATTTT. This gives the protein CSARDGTSGRGTDTQYF.

The sample holds a few counts of this clonotype. The CDR3 is CASTTGGRTAEAFF. As DNA, the CDR3 is TGTGCCAGCACCACAGGGGGTCGGACGGCGGAAGCTTTCTTT. The V call is TRBV5-4, the J call TRBJ1-1; 8 bases are a match to TRBD1. After removal of 6 bases from V and 8 bases from J, the junction contained 12 bases not matched to a gene. The V gene's germline CDR1 is SGHNT and CDR2 YYREEE (reference sequence). The length of the CDR3 is 14 residues. Based on the CDR3 plus reference TRBV5-4 and TRBJ1-1, the full variable domain is ETGVTQSPTHLIKTRGQQVTLRCSSQSGHNTVSWYQQALGQGPQFIFQYYREEENGRGNFPPRFSGLQFPNYSSELNVNALELDDSALYLCASTTGGRTAEAFFGQGTRLTVV.

This clonotype occurred many times. V usage is TRBV29-1 and J usage is TRBJ2-1, with 8 nucleotides matching TRBD2. The CDR3 has 14 residues. J was trimmed by 10 bases and V by 4 bases; bases with no gene match: 12. Looked up from germline, CDR1 is SQVTM and CDR2 is ANQGSEA. CDR3: CSVVRTGLGSEQFF. CDR3 coding DNA: TGCAGCGTTGTGCGAACGGGACTAGGATCAGAGCAGTTCTTC.

This clonotype was observed at least ten times. The V gene is TRBV11-2, the J gene TRBJ2-3; 15 bases align to TRBD2. The germline V gene encodes CDR1 SGHAT and CDR2 FQNNGV. V lost 6 bases, J lost 2 bases, and 9 bases stayed unmatched. The CDR3 has 18 amino acids. The CDR3 sequence is CASRTGTSGRTSTDTQYF. The CDR3 coding sequence is TGTGCCAGCAGAACCGGGACTAGCGGGAGGACCTCCACAGATACGCAGTATTTT.